One and the same sample provided the 18 T cell receptor beta chains below, sequenced in a study of breast tumors, draining lymph nodes, adjacent tissues. Axillary draining lymph nodes of breast cancer patients supplied the node samples. TCRdb re-called the multiplex PCR reads through MiXCR, storing one row per CDR3 protein. The table shows approximately 300,000 distinct CDR3 sequences, with about 33% occurring only once. Material: axillary lymph node tissue. These receptors all stem from a female donor with breast cancer. Some clones in this sample may be carry-over from other donors' samples.

This clonotype was seen repeatedly, ten times or more. The gene calls are TRBV12-3 or TRBV12-4 and TRBJ1-5; TRBD1 aligns across 7 bases. CDR3 length: 13 residues. V was pared by 3 bases and J by 6 bases, with 2 bases of the junction left unmatched. In DNA, the CDR3 is TGTGCCAGCAGTTTGAGGGGGCGTCAGCCCCAGCATTTT. Its protein is CASSLRGRQPQHF.

This clonotype has a count of ten or more. The V call is TRBV12-3 or TRBV12-4, the J call TRBJ1-5, with D perhaps TRBD1 (6 bases). V lost 5 bases and J 4 bases, leaving 18 bases between the germline ends. The CDR3 sequence is 16 residues long. The CDR3 DNA reads as TGTGCCAGCAGTCCCATAGGGGGGCAGGGGAATCAGCCCCAGCATTTT. This gives the protein CASSPIGGQGNQPQHF.

This clonotype was seen repeatedly, ten times or more. V usage is TRBV25-1 and J usage is TRBJ1-4; D uncertain. In germline, CDR1 is MGHDK, CDR2 SYGVNS. V lost 4 bases, J lost 7 bases, and 16 bases lay in between. The length of the CDR3 is 15 residues. CDR3 nucleotides: TGTGCCAGCAGTGGAATAGCTGGATGGGGTGAAAAACTGTTTTTT. Encoded protein: CASSGIAGWGEKLFF.

As regards this clonotype: It may be a read error: a sequence one base away is much more abundant. The chain couples TRBV3-1 to TRBJ2-5; D remains unclear. The CDR3 covers 14 residues. V lost 4 bases to trimming and J lost 4 bases, with 13 bases between them. CDR1 is LGHDT, CDR2 YNNKEL, per germline (reference sequence). This chain's CDR3 is CASSRGGETETQYF. In nucleotides, the CDR3 is TGTGCCAGCAGCCGTGGTGGAGAAACAGAGACCCAGTACTTC.

This clonotype has just a few counts. Being one base from a much bigger clone, this may be a read error. The chain has TRBV5-8 and TRBJ2-3, with D perhaps matching TRBD1 (6 bases). The CDR3 covers 15 residues. Germline assignment: CDR1 SGHTS and CDR2 YDEGEE. Trimming removed 0 bases from V and 2 bases from J, with 10 bases in between. The CDR3 DNA reads as TGTGCCAGCAGCTTGGGACAGGCCTACACAGATACGCAGTATTTT. This translates into CASSLGQAYTDTQYF.

A word on this clonotype: This sequence may be a read error, since a much larger clone differs from it by one base. V and J are TRBV14 and TRBJ2-1; D is unclear. Germline values: CDR1 SGHDN, CDR2 FVKESK. The CDR3 length is 13 residues. With 2 bases removed from V and 8 bases from J, the gap between germline ends came to 10 bases. The CDR3 bases are TGTGCCAGCAGCCAAAATCGGTTTTATGAGCAGTTCTTC. This translates into CASSQNRFYEQFF. Combining the CDR3 with reference TRBV14 and TRBJ2-1 gives the whole variable domain EAGVTQFPSHSVIEKGQTVTLRCDPISGHDNLYWYRRVMGKEIKFLLHFVKESKQDESGMPNNRFLAERTGGTYSTLKVQPAELEDSGVYFCASSQNRFYEQFFGPGTRLTVL.

V gene TRBV4-2 combines with J gene TRBJ2-7, with 15 bases fitting TRBD2. The V segment lost 3 bases and the J segment 4 bases; nucleotides outside the gene matches: 1. CDR1 LGHNA and CDR2 YNFKEQ come from the germline V gene. CDR3 length equals 15 residues. The DNA of the CDR3 is TGTGCCAGCAGCCACGGGACTAGCGGGAGGTACGAGCAGTACTTC. It yields the protein CASSHGTSGRYEQYF.

The rearrangement uses TRBV19 and TRBJ2-6, with D unresolved. V dropped 7 bases and J dropped 3 bases, with 10 bases sitting between them. The CDR3 loop spans 14 amino acids. Germline V gene sequence: CDR1 LNHDA, CDR2 SQIVND (reference sequence). CDR3 amino acids: CASTLGGGANVLTF. The CDR3, as DNA: TGTGCCAGTACCCTGGGTGGTGGGGCCAACGTCCTGACTTTC.

This chain uses TRBV12-3 or TRBV12-4 with TRBJ1-4; D is unresolved. CDR3 length equals 13 residues. Trimming cost V 2 bases and J 3 bases, with 4 bases left between them. The CDR3 region is CASSLRSNEKLFF. The CDR3 region has the DNA TGTGCCAGCAGTTTAAGGTCTAATGAAAAACTGTTTTTT.

The sample holds a few counts of this clonotype. With a much larger clone just one base away, this may be a read error. The chain uses TRBV20-1 and TRBJ2-1; D uncertain. CDR1 is DFQATT and CDR2 is SNEGSKA in the germline V gene (reference sequence). The CDR3 extends over 13 amino acids. The CDR3 DNA reads as TGCAGTGCGTGGACGACGGCCTACAATGCGCAGTTCTTC. Its translation: CSAWTTAYNAQFF.

This clonotype came up many times. The chain is built from TRBV10-2 and TRBJ1-5, with D unresolved. Germline CDR1 WSHSY, CDR2 SAAADI. The CDR3 consists of 13 residues. Trimming shortened V by 6 bases and J by 7 bases, and 13 bases separated the two germline ends. The CDR3 sequence is CASRFGVEQPQHF. CDR3 bases: TGCGCCAGCAGGTTTGGGGTTGAGCAGCCCCAGCATTTT.

The table lists this clonotype with many counts. This CDR3 is CATSDFGGETQYF. The CDR3 DNA reads as TGTGCCACCAGTGATTTTGGAGGGGAGACCCAGTACTTC. The V and J genes are TRBV24-1 and TRBJ2-5, with D perhaps matching TRBD2 (6 bases). The CDR3 spans 13 residues. The germline CDR1 and CDR2 sequences are KGHDR and SFDVKD. V was clipped by 1 base and J by 5 bases, with 7 bases between them.

This clonotype showed up just a few times. The chain carries TRBV6-1 and TRBJ2-1; 8 bases are shared with TRBD1. Per germline, CDR1 MNHNS and CDR2 SASEGT. Trimming took 1 base from V and 3 from J; bases not matched to a gene: 5. This CDR3 has 16 amino acids. CDR3 amino acids: CASSEGQGFSYNEQFF. CDR3 nucleotide sequence: TGTGCCAGCAGTGAAGGACAGGGGTTCAGCTACAATGAGCAGTTCTTC.

A note on this clonotype: A much more abundant neighbour one base away suggests this may be a read error. The rearrangement joins TRBV14 to TRBJ2-2; D unclear. Germline V CDR1 and CDR2: SGHDN, FVKESK. The length of the CDR3 is 14 residues. CDR3 sequence reads: CASSTQPNAGELFF. CDR3 nucleotides: TGTGCCAGCAGCACTCAACCGAACGCCGGGGAGCTGTTTTTT.

This clonotype was detected only a few times. V gene TRBV9 combines with J gene TRBJ1-3; 12 bases are shared with TRBD1. The CDR3 runs to 22 residues. Germline V lookup: CDR1 SGDLS, CDR2 YYNGEE. After removal of 2 bases from V and 2 bases from J, the junction contained 20 bases not matched to a gene. DNA for the CDR3: TGTGCCAGCAGCGTTCAGCCCAGTTCCGGGACAGGGGGCTTCGGGGCTGGAAACACCATATATTTT. It translates to CASSVQPSSGTGGFGAGNTIYF.

In its sample, this clonotype was seen a few times. A read error may be the cause here, since a much bigger clone is one base away. The chain employs TRBV20-1 and TRBJ2-2; 9 bases map to TRBD2. The germline V gene encodes CDR1 DFQATT and CDR2 SNEGSKA (reference sequence). The V gene end was trimmed by 5 bases and the J gene end by 4 bases; junction bases not matched to a gene: 11. The CDR3 spans 16 residues. CDR3 in amino acids: CSAVPAGGSATGELFF. DNA for the CDR3: TGCAGTGCTGTACCAGCGGGAGGATCCGCCACCGGGGAGCTGTTTTTT.

The CDR3 DNA reads as TGTGCCACCAGCCTAATGAGGGGGGAGCGGGATGAAAAACTGTTTTTT. Translated, it gives CATSLMRGERDEKLFF. The V call is TRBV15, the J call TRBJ1-4; D may be TRBD1 (6 bases). The germline V and J ends were trimmed by 5 bases and 6 bases, with 19 bases remaining between them. CDR1 is LNHNV and CDR2 is YYDKDF in the germline V gene (reference sequence). The length of the CDR3 is 16 residues. The entire variable domain, with the rest obtained from reference TRBV15 and TRBJ1-4, is as follows: DAMVIQNPRYQVTQFGKPVTLSCSQTLNHNVMYWYQQKSSQAPKLLFHYYDKDFNNEADTPDNFQSRRPNTSFCFLDIRSPGLGDTAMYLCATSLMRGERDEKLFFGSGTQLSVL.

This clonotype occurred many times. The rearrangement links TRBV7-8 to TRBJ2-1; 7 positions match TRBD2. CDR3 length: 13 amino acids. The V and J ends lost 0 bases and 13 bases, in that order; junction bases with no gene match: 6. The germline V gene has CDR1 SGHVS and CDR2 FQNEAQ. The CDR3 nucleotides read TGTGCCAGCAGCTTAGCGCGACTAGCCCGTCAGTTCTTC. The encoded protein is CASSLARLARQFF.